Given below is one T cell receptor (beta chain) in context. Its antigen is not identified. The sample is drawn from a study of cytomegalovirus exposure and HLA in healthy donors. Study results and caveats: Later on, analysis showed that most CMV-associated TCR beta chains appeared to be HLA-restricted. Most TCR sequences were uncommon, yet certain public TCRs appeared in many donors.

Both 60 Vbeta primers and 13 Jbeta primers went into the PCR. Original processing methods: An analysis that came later counted roughly 80 million unique TCR beta chains, 10 million to 11 million shared. Repertoires were generated with immunoSEQ multiplex PCR, while TCRdb's copy carries only in-frame clones and drops some. From that table come the V and J calls and clone size; the DNA was used to work out D and trimming. This sample has 100,000 to 150,000 clones, with about 80% found just once. This sequence originates from a female donor in good health and CMV-seropositive. The specimen was PBMCs.

This chain's CDR3 is CASSQEGASGANVLTF. DNA of the CDR3: TGTGCCAGCAGCCAAGAGGGGGCCTCTGGGGCCAACGTCCTGACTTTC. J is TRBJ2-6 and V is TRBV7-2, with 7 bases matching TRBD1. V lost 5 bases, J lost 0 bases, and 4 bases stayed unmatched. The CDR3 is 16 residues long. Germline-derived CDR1 and CDR2 are SGHTA and FQGNSA.